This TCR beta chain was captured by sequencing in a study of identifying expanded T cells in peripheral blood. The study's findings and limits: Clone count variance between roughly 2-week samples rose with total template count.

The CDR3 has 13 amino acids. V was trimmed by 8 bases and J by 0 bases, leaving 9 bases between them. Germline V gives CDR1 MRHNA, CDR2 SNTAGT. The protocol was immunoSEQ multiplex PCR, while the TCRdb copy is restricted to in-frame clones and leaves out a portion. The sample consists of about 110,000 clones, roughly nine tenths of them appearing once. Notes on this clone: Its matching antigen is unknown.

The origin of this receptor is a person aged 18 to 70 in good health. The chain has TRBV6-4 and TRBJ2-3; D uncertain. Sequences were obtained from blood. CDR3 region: CASSHESTDTQYF. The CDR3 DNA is TGTGCCAGCTCCCATGAGAGCACAGATACGCAGTATTTT.